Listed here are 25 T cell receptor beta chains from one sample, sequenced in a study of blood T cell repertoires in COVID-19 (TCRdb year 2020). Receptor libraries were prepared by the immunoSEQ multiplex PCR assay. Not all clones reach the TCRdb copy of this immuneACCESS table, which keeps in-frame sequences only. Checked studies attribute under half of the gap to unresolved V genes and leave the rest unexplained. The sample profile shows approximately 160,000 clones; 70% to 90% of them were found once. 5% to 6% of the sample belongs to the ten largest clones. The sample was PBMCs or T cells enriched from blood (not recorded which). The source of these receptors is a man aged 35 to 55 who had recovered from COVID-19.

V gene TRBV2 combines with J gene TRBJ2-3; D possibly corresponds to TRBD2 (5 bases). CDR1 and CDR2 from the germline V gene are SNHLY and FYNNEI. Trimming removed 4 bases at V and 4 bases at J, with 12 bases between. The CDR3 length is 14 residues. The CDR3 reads CASSVGGLADTQYF. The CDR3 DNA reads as TGTGCCAGCAGTGTCGGCGGGCTCGCAGATACGCAGTATTTT. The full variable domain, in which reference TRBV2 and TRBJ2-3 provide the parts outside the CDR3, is EPEVTQTPSHQVTQMGQEVILRCVPISNHLYFYWYRQILGQKVEFLVSFYNNEISEKSEIFDDQFSVERPDGSNFTLKIRSTKLEDSAMYFCASSVGGLADTQYFGPGTRLTVL.

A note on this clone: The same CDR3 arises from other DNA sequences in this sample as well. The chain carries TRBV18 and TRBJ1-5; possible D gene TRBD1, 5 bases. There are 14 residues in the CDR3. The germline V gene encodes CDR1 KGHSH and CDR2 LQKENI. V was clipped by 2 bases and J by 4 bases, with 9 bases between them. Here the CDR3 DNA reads TGTGCCAGCTCACCAGACGGGGGAAATCAGCCCCAGCATTTT. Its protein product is CASSPDGGNQPQHF.

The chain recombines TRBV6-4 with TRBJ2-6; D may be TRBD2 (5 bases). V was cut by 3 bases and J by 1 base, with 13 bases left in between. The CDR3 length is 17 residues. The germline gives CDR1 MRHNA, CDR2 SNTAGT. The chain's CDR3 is CASSEAGDNSGANVLTF. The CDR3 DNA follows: TGTGCCAGCAGTGAGGCCGGGGATAATTCTGGGGCCAACGTCCTGACTTTC.

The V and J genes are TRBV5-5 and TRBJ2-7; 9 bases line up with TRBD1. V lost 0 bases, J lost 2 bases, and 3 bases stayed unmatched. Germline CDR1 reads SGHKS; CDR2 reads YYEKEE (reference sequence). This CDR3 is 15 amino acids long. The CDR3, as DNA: TGTGCCAGCAGCTTGGCGCGACAGGGGGCCTACGAGCAGTACTTC. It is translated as CASSLARQGAYEQYF.

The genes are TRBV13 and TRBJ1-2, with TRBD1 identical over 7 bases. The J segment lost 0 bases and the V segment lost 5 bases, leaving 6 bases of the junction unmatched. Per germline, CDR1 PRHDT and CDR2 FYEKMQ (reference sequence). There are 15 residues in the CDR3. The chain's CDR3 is CASSRTDRTNYGYTF. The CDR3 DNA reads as TGTGCCAGCAGCCGCACGGACAGGACTAACTATGGCTACACCTTC.

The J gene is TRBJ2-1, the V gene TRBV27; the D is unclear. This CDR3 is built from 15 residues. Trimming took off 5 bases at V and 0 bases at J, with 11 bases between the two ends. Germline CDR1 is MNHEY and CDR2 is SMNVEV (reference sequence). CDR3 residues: CASSTTPSSYNEQFF. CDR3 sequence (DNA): TGTGCCAGCAGTACGACTCCAAGCTCCTACAATGAGCAGTTCTTC.

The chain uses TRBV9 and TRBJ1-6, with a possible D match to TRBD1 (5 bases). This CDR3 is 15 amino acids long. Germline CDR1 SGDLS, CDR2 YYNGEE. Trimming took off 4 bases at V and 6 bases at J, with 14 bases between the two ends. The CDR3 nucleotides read TGTGCCAGCAGCCCGACGACAGTGTTTAATTCACCCCTCCACTTT. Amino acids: CASSPTTVFNSPLHF.

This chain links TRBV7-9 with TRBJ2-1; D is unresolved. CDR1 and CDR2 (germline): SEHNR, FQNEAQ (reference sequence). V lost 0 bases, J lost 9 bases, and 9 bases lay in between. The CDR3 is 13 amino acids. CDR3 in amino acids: CASSLAETSEQFF. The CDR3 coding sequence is TGTGCCAGCAGCTTAGCAGAAACGAGTGAGCAGTTCTTC.

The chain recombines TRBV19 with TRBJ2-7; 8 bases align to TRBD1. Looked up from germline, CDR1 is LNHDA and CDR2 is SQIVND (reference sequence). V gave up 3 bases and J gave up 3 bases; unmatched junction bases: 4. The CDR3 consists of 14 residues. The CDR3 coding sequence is TGTGCCAGTAGTATCGGACAGGGTCTCTACGAGCAGTACTTC. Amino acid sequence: CASSIGQGLYEQYF.

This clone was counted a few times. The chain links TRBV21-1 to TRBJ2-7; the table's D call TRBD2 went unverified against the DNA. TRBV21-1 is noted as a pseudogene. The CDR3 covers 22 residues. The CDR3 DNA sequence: TGTGCCAGCAGCAAAGTGCTGGCCAGGACTAGCGGGGGGGTATTGAACTCCTACGAGCAGTACTTC. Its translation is CASSKVLARTSGGVLNSYEQYF.

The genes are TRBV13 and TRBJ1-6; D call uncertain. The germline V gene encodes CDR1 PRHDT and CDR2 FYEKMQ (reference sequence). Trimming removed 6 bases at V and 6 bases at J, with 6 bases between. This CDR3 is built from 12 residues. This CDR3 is CASRLTNSPLHF. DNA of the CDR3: TGTGCCAGCAGACTTACTAATTCACCCCTCCACTTT.

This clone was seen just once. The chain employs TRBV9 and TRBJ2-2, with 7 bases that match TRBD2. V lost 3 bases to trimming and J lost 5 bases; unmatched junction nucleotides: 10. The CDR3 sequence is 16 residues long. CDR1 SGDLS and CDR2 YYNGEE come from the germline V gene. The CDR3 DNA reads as TGTGCCAGCAGCGGCAGCGGGGAGACGATTACCGGGGAGCTGTTTTTT. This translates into CASSGSGETITGELFF.

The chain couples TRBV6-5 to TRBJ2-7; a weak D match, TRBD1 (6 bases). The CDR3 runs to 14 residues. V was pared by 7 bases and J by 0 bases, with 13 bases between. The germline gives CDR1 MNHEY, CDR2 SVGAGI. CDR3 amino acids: CASNSPGDSYEQYV. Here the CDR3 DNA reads TGTGCCAGCAACTCCCCAGGGGACTCCTACGAGCAGTACGTC.

The CDR3 protein is CASSNGRILQGEQFF. CDR3 sequence (DNA): TGTGCCAGCAGCAACGGGAGGATTCTACAAGGTGAGCAGTTCTTC. This chain links TRBV3-1 (or the pseudogene TRBV3-2) with TRBJ2-1; 7 bases match TRBD2. With V trimmed by 5 bases and J by 9 bases, 13 bases remained unmatched. The CDR3 is 15 residues long. In germline, CDR1 is LGHDT, CDR2 YNNKEL (reference sequence).

The DNA for the CDR3 is TGTGCCAGCAGCCAACCTCTAATTTCGGACAGGGTGGAGACCCAGTACTTC. It yields the protein CASSQPLISDRVETQYF. V gene TRBV7-8 combines with J gene TRBJ2-5; 8 nucleotides line up with TRBD1. The CDR3 covers 17 residues. Germline loops: CDR1 SGHVS, CDR2 FQNEAQ. Trimming at V came to 5 bases and at J to 5 bases, leaving 16 bases not matched to a gene.

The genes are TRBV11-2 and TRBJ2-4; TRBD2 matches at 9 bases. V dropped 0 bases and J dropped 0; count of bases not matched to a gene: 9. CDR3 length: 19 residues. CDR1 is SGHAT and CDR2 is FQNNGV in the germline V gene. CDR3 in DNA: TGTGCCAGCAGCTTAGATTCGGGGCGACTAGCGGAAGCCAAAAACATTCAGTACTTC. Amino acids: CASSLDSGRLAEAKNIQYF.

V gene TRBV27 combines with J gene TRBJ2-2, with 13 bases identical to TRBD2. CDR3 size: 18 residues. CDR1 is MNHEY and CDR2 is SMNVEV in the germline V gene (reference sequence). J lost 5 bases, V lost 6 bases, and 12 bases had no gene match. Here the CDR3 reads CASRFRTLAGGSTGELFF. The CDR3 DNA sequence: TGTGCCAGCAGGTTTAGGACACTAGCGGGGGGGAGTACCGGGGAGCTGTTTTTT.

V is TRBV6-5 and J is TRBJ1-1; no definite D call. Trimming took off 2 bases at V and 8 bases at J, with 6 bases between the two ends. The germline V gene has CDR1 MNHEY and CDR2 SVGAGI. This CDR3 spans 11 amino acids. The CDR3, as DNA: TGTGCCAGCAGTTACCGGGGAGAAGCTTTCTTT. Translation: CASSYRGEAFF.

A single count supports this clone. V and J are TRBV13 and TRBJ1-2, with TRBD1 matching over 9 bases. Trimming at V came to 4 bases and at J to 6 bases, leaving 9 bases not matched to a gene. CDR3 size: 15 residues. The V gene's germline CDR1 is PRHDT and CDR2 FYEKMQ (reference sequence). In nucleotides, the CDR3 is TGTGCCAGCAGCTCCCTGGACAGGGGCGGTGATGGCTACACCTTC. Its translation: CASSSLDRGGDGYTF.

As DNA, the CDR3 is TGTGCCAGCTCACCGCCCAACAGGTCGATTCAGTACTTC. Its translation is CASSPPNRSIQYF. The chain carries TRBV18 and TRBJ2-4, with D perhaps TRBD1 (5 bases). Deletions cut 3 bases from V and 10 bases from J, with 13 bases between. CDR1 and CDR2 (germline): KGHSH, LQKENI. The CDR3 covers 13 residues.

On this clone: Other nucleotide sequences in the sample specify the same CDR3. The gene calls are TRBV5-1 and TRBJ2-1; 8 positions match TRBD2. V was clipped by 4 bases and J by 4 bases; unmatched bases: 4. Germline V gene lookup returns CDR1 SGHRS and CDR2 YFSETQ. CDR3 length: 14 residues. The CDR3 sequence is CASSLGGEYNEQFF. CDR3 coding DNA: TGCGCCAGCAGCCTCGGGGGGGAGTACAATGAGCAGTTCTTC. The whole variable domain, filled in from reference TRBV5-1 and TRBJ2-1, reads KAGVTQTPRYLIKTRGQQVTLSCSPISGHRSVSWYQQTPGQGLQFLFEYFSETQRNKGNFPGRFSGRQFSNSRSEMNVSTLELGDSALYLCASSLGGEYNEQFFGPGTRLTVL.

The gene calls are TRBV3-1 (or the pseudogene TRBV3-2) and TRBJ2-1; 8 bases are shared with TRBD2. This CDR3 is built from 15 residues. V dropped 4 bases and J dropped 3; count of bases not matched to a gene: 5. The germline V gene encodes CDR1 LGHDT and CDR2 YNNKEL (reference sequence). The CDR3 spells CASSLGGGGYNEQFF. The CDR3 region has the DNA TGTGCCAGCAGCCTCGGGGGGGGCGGCTACAATGAGCAGTTCTTC.

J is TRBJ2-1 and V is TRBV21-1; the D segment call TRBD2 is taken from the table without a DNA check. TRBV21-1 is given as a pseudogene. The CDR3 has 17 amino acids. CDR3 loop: CASREKPGLAGYNEQFF. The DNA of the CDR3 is TGTGCCAGCAGGGAAAAACCGGGACTAGCGGGATACAATGAGCAGTTCTTC.

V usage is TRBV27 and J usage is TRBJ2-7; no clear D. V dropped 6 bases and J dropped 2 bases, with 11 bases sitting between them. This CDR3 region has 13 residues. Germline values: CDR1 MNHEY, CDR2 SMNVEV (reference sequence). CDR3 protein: CASRLAATYEQYV. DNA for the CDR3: TGTGCCAGCAGGTTAGCAGCGACCTACGAGCAGTACGTC.

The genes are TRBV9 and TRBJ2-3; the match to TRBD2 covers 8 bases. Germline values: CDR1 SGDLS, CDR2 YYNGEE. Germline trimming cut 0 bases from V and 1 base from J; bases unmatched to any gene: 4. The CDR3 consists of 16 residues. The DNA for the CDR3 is TGTGCCAGCAGCGTAGCGGGGGGGCTGGGCACAGATACGCAGTATTTT. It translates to CASSVAGGLGTDTQYF.